This TCR beta chain was captured by sequencing in a study of CD8 T cells in Susac syndrome. RNA was extracted with the RNeasy kit, and a quantity of 0.5 to 1 ug was reverse transcribed using random hexamers. Amplification of TCR beta CDR3 used immunoSEQ multiplex PCR across 54 Vbeta and 13 Jbeta. TCRdb analysed the immunoSEQ multiplex PCR reads with MiXCR anew, one entry per CDR3 protein. Altogether some 170,000 distinct CDR3 sequences are present, roughly 95% being singletons, with the ten largest covering roughly 0.1%. This CDR3 has 12 residues. The germline gives CDR1 MDHEN, CDR2 SYDVKM. V lost 8 bases to trimming and J lost 1 base, with 7 bases between them. TCR beta was sequenced from blood CD8+ and CD4+ T cells. The patients serving as multiple sclerosis controls were treatment-naive. They had stable or active relapsing-remitting disease and fulfilled revised McDonald criteria. TEMRA cells were FACS-enriched and CD8+ and CD4+ T cells negatively isolated.

This clonotype was sampled from a human donor with multiple sclerosis. This rearrangement joins TRBV28 to TRBJ2-3, with D maybe TRBD1 (6 bases). Source material: CD4+ T cells from PBMCs. The CDR3 spells CASEGGTDTQYF. CDR3 DNA: TGTGCCAGCGAGGGGGGCACAGATACGCAGTATTTT.